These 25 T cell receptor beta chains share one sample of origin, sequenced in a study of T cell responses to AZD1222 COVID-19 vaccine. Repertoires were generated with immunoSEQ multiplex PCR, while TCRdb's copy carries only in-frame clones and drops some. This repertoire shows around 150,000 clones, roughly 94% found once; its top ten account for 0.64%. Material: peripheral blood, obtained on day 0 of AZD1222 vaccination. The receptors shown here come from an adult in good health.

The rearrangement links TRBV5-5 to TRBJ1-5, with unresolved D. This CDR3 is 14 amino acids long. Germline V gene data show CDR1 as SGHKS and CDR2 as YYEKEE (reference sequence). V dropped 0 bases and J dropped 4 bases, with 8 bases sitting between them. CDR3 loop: CASSLGHRNQPQHF. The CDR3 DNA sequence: TGTGCCAGCAGCTTGGGGCACCGAAATCAGCCCCAGCATTTT.

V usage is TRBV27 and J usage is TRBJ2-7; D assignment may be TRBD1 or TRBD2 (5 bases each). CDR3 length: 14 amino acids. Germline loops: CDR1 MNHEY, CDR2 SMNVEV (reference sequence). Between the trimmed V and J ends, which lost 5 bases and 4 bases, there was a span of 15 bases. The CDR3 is CASSHGTEHYEQYF. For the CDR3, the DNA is TGTGCCAGCAGTCACGGGACGGAACATTACGAGCAGTACTTC.

CDR3 DNA sequence: TGTGCCAGTAGTACCTCCCCTACAGGGGACACTGAAGCTTTCTTT. Encoded protein: CASSTSPTGDTEAFF. The chain carries TRBV19 and TRBJ1-1; 7 bases match TRBD1. The length of the CDR3 is 15 residues. V lost 4 bases to trimming and J lost 3 bases; unmatched junction nucleotides: 8. From germline, CDR1 is LNHDA and CDR2 SQIVND (reference sequence).

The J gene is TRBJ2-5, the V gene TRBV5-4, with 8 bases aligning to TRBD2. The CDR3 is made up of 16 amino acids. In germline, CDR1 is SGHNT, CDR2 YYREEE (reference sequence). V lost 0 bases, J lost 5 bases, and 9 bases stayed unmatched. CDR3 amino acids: CASSLGGGLEAETQYF. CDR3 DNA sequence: TGTGCCAGCAGCTTGGGAGGGGGACTAGAGGCTGAGACCCAGTACTTC. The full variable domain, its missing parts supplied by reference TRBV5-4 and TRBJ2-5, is ETGVTQSPTHLIKTRGQQVTLRCSSQSGHNTVSWYQQALGQGPQFIFQYYREEENGRGNFPPRFSGLQFPNYSSELNVNALELDDSALYLCASSLGGGLEAETQYFGPGTRLLVL.

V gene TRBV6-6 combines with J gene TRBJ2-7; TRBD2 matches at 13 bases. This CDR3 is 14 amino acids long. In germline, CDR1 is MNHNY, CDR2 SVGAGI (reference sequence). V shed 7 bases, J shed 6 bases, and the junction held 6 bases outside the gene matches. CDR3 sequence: CASTGTSGISEQYF. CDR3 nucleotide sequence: TGTGCCAGCACTGGGACTAGCGGGATTTCCGAGCAGTACTTC.

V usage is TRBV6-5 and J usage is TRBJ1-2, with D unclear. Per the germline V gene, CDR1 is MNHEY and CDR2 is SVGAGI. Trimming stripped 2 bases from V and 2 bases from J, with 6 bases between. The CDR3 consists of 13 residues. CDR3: CASSYATNYGYTF. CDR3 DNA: TGTGCCAGCAGTTACGCTACCAACTATGGCTACACCTTC.

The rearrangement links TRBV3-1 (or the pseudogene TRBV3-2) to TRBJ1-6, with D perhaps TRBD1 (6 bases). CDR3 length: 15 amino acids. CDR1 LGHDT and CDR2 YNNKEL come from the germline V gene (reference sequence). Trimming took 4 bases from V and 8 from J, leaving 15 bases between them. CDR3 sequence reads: CASSPIRGGDSPLHF. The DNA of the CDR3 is TGTGCCAGCAGCCCGATTCGGGGGGGCGATTCACCCCTCCACTTT.

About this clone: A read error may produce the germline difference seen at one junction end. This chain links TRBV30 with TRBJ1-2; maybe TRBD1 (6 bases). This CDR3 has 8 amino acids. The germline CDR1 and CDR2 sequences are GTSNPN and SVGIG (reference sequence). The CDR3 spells CATTGLSF. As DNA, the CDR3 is TGTGCCACGACAGGCCTATCCTTC.

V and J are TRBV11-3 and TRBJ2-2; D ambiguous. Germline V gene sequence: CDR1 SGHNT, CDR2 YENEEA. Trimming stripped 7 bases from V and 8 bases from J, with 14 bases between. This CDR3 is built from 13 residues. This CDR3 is CASTQSPSGELFF. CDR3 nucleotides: TGTGCCAGCACCCAATCACCATCGGGGGAGCTGTTTTTT.

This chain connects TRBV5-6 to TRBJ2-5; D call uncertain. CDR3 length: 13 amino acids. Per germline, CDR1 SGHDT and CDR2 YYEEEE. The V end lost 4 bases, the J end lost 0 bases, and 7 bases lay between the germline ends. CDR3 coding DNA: TGTGCCAGCAGCGACCCAAACCAAGAGACCCAGTACTTC. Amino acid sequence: CASSDPNQETQYF.

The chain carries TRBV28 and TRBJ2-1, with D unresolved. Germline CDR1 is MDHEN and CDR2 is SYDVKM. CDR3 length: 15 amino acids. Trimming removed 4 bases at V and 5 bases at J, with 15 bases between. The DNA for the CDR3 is TGTGCCAGCAGTTCCCCGCGTCTCGTCCACAATGAGCAGTTCTTC. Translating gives CASSSPRLVHNEQFF.

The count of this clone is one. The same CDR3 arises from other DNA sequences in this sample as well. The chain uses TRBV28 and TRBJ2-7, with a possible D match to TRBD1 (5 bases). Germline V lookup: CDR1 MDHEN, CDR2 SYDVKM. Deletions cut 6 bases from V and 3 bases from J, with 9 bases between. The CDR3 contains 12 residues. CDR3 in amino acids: CASSLGVYEQYF. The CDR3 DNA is TGTGCCAGCAGCTTAGGGGTCTACGAGCAGTACTTC.

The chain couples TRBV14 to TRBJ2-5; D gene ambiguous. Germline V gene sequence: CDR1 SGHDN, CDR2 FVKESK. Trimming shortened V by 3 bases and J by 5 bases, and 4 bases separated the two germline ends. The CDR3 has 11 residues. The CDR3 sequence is CASSHKETQYF. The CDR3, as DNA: TGTGCCAGCAGCCATAAGGAGACCCAGTACTTC.

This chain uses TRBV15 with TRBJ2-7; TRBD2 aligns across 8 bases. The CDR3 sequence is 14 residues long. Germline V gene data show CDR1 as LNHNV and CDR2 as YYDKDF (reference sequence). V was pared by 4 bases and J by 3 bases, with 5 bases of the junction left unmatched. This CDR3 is CATSTSGSSYEQYF. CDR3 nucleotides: TGTGCCACCAGCACCAGCGGGAGTAGCTACGAGCAGTACTTC.

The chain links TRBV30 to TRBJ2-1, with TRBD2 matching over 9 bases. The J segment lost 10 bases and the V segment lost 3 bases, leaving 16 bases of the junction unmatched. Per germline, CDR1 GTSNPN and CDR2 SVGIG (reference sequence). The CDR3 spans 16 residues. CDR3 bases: TGTGCCTGGAGGGCATGGGCCGGGACTAGCAAAGGGGAGCAGTTCTTC. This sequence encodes CAWRAWAGTSKGEQFF.

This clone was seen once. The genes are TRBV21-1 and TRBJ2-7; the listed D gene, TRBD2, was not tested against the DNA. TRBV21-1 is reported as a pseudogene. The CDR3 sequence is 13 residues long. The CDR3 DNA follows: TGTGCCAGCTCTAGCGGGCTACCTTACGAGCAGTACTTC. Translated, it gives CASSSGLPYEQYF.

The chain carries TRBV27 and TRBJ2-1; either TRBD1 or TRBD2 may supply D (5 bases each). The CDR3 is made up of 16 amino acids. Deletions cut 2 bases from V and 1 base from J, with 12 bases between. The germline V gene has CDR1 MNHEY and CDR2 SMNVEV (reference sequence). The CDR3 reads CASSLEGRISYNEQFF. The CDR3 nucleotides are TGTGCCAGCAGTTTAGAGGGACGGATTTCCTACAATGAGCAGTTCTTC.

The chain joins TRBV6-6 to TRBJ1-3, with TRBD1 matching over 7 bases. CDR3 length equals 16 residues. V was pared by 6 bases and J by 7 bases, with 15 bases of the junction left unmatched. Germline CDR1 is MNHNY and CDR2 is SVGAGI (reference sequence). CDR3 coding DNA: TGTGCCAGCAGCACCGGGGGGGCAGGGGGAGCGAACACCATATATTTT. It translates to CASSTGGAGGANTIYF.

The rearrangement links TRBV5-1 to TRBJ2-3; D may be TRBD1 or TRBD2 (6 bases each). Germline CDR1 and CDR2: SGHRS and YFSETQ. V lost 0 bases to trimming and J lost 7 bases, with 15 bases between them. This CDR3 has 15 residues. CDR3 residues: CASSLDHREVNTQYF. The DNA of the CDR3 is TGCGCCAGCAGCTTGGATCACAGGGAGGTTAATACGCAGTATTTT.

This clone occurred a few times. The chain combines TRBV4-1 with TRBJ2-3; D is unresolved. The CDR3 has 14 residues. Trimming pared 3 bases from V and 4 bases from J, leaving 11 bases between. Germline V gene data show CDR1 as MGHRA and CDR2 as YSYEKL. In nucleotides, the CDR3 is TGCGCCAGCAGCCAGGGCCACAGCCCAGATACGCAGTATTTT. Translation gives CASSQGHSPDTQYF.

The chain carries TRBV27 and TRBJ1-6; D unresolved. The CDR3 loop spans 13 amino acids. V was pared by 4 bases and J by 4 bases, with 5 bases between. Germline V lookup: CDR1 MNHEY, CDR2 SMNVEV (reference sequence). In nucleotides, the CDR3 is TGTGCCAGCAGTTATGAATATAATTCACCCCTCCACTTT. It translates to CASSYEYNSPLHF.

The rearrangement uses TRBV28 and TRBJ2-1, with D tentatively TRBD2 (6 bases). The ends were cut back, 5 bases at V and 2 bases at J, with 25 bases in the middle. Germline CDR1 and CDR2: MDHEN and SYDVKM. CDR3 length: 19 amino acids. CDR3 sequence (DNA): TGTGCCAGCAGTGCCCTCCGGGGGACCCCTTCGTACGCCTACAATGAGCAGTTCTTC. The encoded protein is CASSALRGTPSYAYNEQFF. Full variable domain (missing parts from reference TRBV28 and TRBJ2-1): DVKVTQSSRYLVKRTGEKVFLECVQDMDHENMFWYRQDPGLGLRLIYFSYDVKMKEKGDIPEGYSVSREKKERFSLILESASTNQTSMYLCASSALRGTPSYAYNEQFFGPGTRLTVL.

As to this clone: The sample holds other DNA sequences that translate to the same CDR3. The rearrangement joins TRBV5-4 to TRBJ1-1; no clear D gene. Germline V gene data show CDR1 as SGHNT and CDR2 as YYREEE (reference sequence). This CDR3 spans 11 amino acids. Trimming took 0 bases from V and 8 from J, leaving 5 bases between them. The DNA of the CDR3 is TGTGCCAGCAGCTTGGGAACCGAAGCTTTCTTT. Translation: CASSLGTEAFF.

This CDR3 is CASSRGVRETQYF. The CDR3 region has the DNA TGTGCCAGCAGCCGAGGAGTTCGAGAGACCCAGTACTTC. This chain connects TRBV9 to TRBJ2-5; D not certain. Germline V gene sequence: CDR1 SGDLS, CDR2 YYNGEE. V was pared by 4 bases and J by 4 bases, with 11 bases between. This CDR3 spans 13 amino acids. Full variable domain (rest looked up from reference TRBV9 and TRBJ2-5): DSGVTQTPKHLITATGQRVTLRCSPRSGDLSVYWYQQSLDQGLQFLIQYYNGEERAKGNILERFSAQQFPDLHSELNLSSLELGDSALYFCASSRGVRETQYFGPGTRLLVL.

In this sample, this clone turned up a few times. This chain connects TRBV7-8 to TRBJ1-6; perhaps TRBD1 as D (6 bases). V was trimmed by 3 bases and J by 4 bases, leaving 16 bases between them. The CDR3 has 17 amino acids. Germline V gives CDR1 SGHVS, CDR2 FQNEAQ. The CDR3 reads CASSFEGGLLYNSPLHF. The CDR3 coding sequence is TGTGCCAGCAGCTTTGAGGGGGGCTTATTATATAATTCACCCCTCCACTTT.